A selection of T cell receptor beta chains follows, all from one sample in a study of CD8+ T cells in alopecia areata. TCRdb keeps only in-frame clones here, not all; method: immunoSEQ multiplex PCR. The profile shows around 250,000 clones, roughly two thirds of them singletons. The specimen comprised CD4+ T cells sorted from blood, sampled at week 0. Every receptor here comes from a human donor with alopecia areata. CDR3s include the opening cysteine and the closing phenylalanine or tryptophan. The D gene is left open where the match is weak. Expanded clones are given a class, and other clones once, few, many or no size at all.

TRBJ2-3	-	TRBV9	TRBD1	TGTGCCAGCAGCGTAGAACAGGGGGTAACAGATACGCAGTATTTT	CASSVEQGVTDTQYF
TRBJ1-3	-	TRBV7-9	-	TGTGCCAGCAGCCCGGCAAGCTCTGGAAACACCATATATTTT	CASSPASSGNTIYF
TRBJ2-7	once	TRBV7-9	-	TGTGCCAGCAGCTTAGCGGACGAGCAGTACTTC	CASSLADEQYF
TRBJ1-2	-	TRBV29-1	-	TGCAGCGTTGCTCTCCTGGGGTATGGCTACACCTTC	CSVALLGYGYTF
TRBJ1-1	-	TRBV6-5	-	TGTGCCAGCAGGAACGACAGGTACACTGAAGCTTTCTTT	CASRNDRYTEAFF
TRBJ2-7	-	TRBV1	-	TGCACCAGCAGCTACGAGCGGGGCCGCTCCTACGAGCAGTACTTC	CTSSYERGRSYEQYF
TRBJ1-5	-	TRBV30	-	TGTGCCTGGAGTGTACCGTGGGAAACTTTAAATCAGCCCCAGCATTTT	CAWSVPWETLNQPQHF
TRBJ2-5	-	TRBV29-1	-	TGCAGCGTTGAGTTGGGGCCCGGAGAGACCCAGTACTTC	CSVELGPGETQYF
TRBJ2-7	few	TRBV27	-	TGTGCCAGCAGTTGTCGCGGGGGCCAATACGAGCAGTACTTC	CASSCRGGQYEQYF
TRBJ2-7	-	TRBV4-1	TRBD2	TGCGCCAGCAGCCAAGGGACTAGCGGGTACGAGCAGTACTTC	CASSQGTSGYEQYF
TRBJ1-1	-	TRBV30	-	TGTGCCTGGACAGGGGTCGCTGAAGCTTTCTTT	CAWTGVAEAFF
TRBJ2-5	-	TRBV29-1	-	TGCAGCGTTTTCGAGGGATCCCCACGAGAGACCCAGTACTTC	CSVFEGSPRETQYF
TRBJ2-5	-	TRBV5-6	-	TGTGCCAGCAGCGGACTTGGGAGGCAAGAGACCCAGTACTTC	CASSGLGRQETQYF
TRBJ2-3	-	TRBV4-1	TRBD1	TGCGCCAGCAGCCGTGACAGGGGCACAGATACGCAGTATTTT	CASSRDRGTDTQYF